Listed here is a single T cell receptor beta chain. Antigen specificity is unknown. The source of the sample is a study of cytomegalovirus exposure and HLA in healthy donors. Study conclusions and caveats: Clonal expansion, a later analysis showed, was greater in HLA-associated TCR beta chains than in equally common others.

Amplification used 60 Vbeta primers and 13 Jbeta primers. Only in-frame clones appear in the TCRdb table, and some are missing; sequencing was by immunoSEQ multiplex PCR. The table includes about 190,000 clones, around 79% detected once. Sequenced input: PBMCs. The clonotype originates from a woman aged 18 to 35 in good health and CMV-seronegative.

The CDR3 DNA follows: TGTGCCAGCAGTTTAAGGGGGTCCTACAATGAGCAGTTCTTC. It is translated as CASSLRGSYNEQFF. The V and J genes are TRBV28 and TRBJ2-1, with a weak D call TRBD1 (6 bases). Germline-derived CDR1 and CDR2 are MDHEN and SYDVKM. The CDR3 consists of 14 residues. V was clipped by 2 bases and J by 1 base, with 6 bases between them.